The 29 T cell receptor beta chains below come from one sample, sequenced in a study of early T cells in non-severe SARS-CoV-2 infection. In TCRdb, the 5' RACE reads were re-called with MiXCR into one record per CDR3 protein. The data show just over 65,000 distinct CDR3 sequences, around 14% seen once. Specimen: whole blood. These receptors all stem from an adult who was a healthcare worker with PCR-confirmed SARS-CoV-2 infection or an uninfected control (not recorded which).

This clonotype was counted ten times or more. This chain uses TRBV7-2 with TRBJ2-5; D is unclear. The germline gives CDR1 SGHTA, CDR2 FQGNSA. CDR3 size: 11 residues. V was shortened by 6 bases and J by 5 bases, with 7 bases between the two germline ends. The DNA of the CDR3 is TGTGCCAGCAGTCTGTTGGAGACCCAGTACTTC. It codes for CASSLLETQYF.

The chain uses TRBV6-2 or TRBV6-3 and TRBJ2-2; TRBD2 agrees at 8 bases. The V gene end was trimmed by 7 bases and the J gene end by 2 bases; junction bases not matched to a gene: 12. Germline CDR1 MNHEY, CDR2 SVGEGT. This CDR3 region has 17 residues. This CDR3 is CASNKNRLAQNTGELFF. The CDR3 region has the DNA TGTGCCAGCAACAAAAACAGACTAGCGCAAAACACCGGGGAGCTGTTTTTT.

J is TRBJ2-7 and V is TRBV6-1, with 8 positions matching TRBD2. Trimming took 2 bases from V and 0 from J; bases not matched to a gene: 6. Germline values: CDR1 MNHNS, CDR2 SASEGT. This CDR3 comprises 16 residues. The CDR3 nucleotides read TGTGCCAGCAGTGAATCCGGGACTAGGAGCTCCTACGAGCAGTACTTC. This sequence encodes CASSESGTRSSYEQYF.

There are many counts of this clonotype. V gene TRBV29-1 combines with J gene TRBJ2-1, with TRBD2 identical over 10 bases. The CDR3 sequence is 13 residues long. The junction had 8 bases not matched to a gene; V was cut back by 6 bases and J by 9 bases. Germline CDR1 reads SQVTM; CDR2 reads ANQGSEA. This CDR3 is CSVGTSDQGEQFF. In DNA form, the CDR3 reads TGCAGCGTCGGGACTAGCGATCAAGGTGAGCAGTTCTTC.

This clonotype was recorded a few times. V is TRBV19 and J is TRBJ2-1, with 9 bases lining up with TRBD2. The germline V gene encodes CDR1 LNHDA and CDR2 SQIVND (reference sequence). The CDR3 extends over 15 amino acids. Trimming removed 6 bases from V and 3 bases from J; junction bases left unmatched: 6. The CDR3 region has the DNA TGTGCCAGTAGAATTATGACTAGCGGCTACAATGAGCAGTTCTTC. The encoded protein is CASRIMTSGYNEQFF.

On this clonotype itself: This may be a read error, as it is one base from a much larger clone. The V gene is TRBV6-1, the J gene TRBJ1-1, with unresolved D. Trimming took off 6 bases at V and 10 bases at J, with 21 bases between the two ends. CDR1 and CDR2 (germline): MNHNS, SASEGT. CDR3 length: 14 amino acids. As DNA, the CDR3 is TGTGCCAGCAGAGAACTAGGCCTATTGAAGGGAGCTTTCTTT. Translation gives CASRELGLLKGAFF.

This clonotype was seen a few times. Written as DNA, the CDR3 is TGTGCCAGCAGCTTCGGACTAGCGGGGTCCTCCTACAATGAGCAGTTCTTC. Translated: CASSFGLAGSSYNEQFF. V gene TRBV7-3 combines with J gene TRBJ2-1; 12 bases line up with TRBD2. The germline gives CDR1 SGHTA, CDR2 FQGTGA. Trimming at V came to 3 bases and at J to 0 bases, leaving 3 bases not matched to a gene. The CDR3 contains 17 residues.

At least ten counts were recorded for this clonotype. The chain uses TRBV14 and TRBJ2-7, with 11 bases that match TRBD2. The germline gives CDR1 SGHDN, CDR2 FVKESK. This CDR3 region has 16 residues. Losses at the gene ends were 4 bases for V and 1 base for J; bases not matched to a gene: 6. The CDR3: CASSLGLADLSYEQYF. The CDR3 region has the DNA TGTGCCAGCAGCCTGGGACTAGCGGACCTGTCCTACGAGCAGTACTTC.

This rearrangement joins TRBV10-3 to TRBJ2-3, with D tentatively TRBD1 (6 bases). Deletions cut 7 bases from V and 4 bases from J, with 6 bases between. There are 11 residues in the CDR3. CDR1 is ENHRY, CDR2 SYGVKD, per germline. CDR3 in DNA: TGTGCCATCAAGGGGGCAGATACGCAGTATTTT. Amino acids: CAIKGADTQYF.

This clonotype turned up a few times. The CDR3 nucleotides read TGTGCCAGCTCGAGTAATAACTATGGCTACACCTTC. Its translation: CASSSNNYGYTF. The chain uses TRBV27 and TRBJ1-2; D call uncertain. The CDR3 has 12 residues. Trimming shortened V by 8 bases and J by 1 base, and 8 bases separated the two germline ends. Germline CDR1 reads MNHEY; CDR2 reads SMNVEV (reference sequence).

This clonotype has a count of ten or more. CDR3 in DNA: TGTGCCAGCAGCTCTTATACCGGGTCGAAAGAGACCCAGTACTTC. Its translation is CASSSYTGSKETQYF. The rearrangement uses TRBV7-8 and TRBJ2-5; D is unclear. The CDR3 loop spans 15 amino acids. Trimming took off 4 bases at V and 3 bases at J, with 15 bases between the two ends. Looked up from germline, CDR1 is SGHVS and CDR2 is FQNEAQ.

The CDR3 reads CASSPGQGGTPYGYTF. The DNA of the CDR3 is TGTGCCAGCAGCCCCGGACAGGGCGGAACCCCTTATGGCTACACCTTC. The J gene is TRBJ1-2, the V gene TRBV9, with TRBD1 identical over 8 bases. The CDR3 is 16 amino acids. From germline, CDR1 is SGDLS and CDR2 YYNGEE. With 4 bases clipped from V and 5 bases from J, the junction kept 13 bases outside the gene matches.

The chain has TRBV4-3 and TRBJ1-4; 11 bases agree with TRBD1. The J segment lost 8 bases and the V segment lost 4 bases, leaving 3 bases of the junction unmatched. CDR3 length: 14 residues. Germline V gene lookup returns CDR1 LGHNA and CDR2 YSLEER. The CDR3 DNA sequence: TGCGCCAGCAGCCCGGGACAGGGGGAGGAAAAACTGTTTTTT. Translation gives CASSPGQGEEKLFF.

A few counts support this clonotype. The CDR3 nucleotides are TGCAGTGCTAGTAAGGGACACTCGAACACTGAAGCTTTCTTT. Protein sequence: CSASKGHSNTEAFF. The rearrangement links TRBV20-1 to TRBJ1-1; the D gene is possibly TRBD1 (6 bases). The CDR3 spans 14 residues. The V end lost 3 bases, the J end lost 1 base, and 12 bases lay between the germline ends. Germline values: CDR1 DFQATT, CDR2 SNEGSKA (reference sequence).

The chain joins TRBV29-1 to TRBJ1-3; D is ambiguous. Trimming took 6 bases from V and 3 from J, leaving 12 bases between them. The germline V gene has CDR1 SQVTM and CDR2 ANQGSEA. The CDR3 consists of 13 residues. The CDR3 is CSVQVSLGNTIYF. The CDR3 nucleotides read TGCAGCGTCCAAGTTTCACTTGGAAACACCATATATTTT.

The chain couples TRBV21-1 to TRBJ2-7; the D call of TRBD1 is as the table states it, not checked on the DNA. TRBV21-1 is reported as a pseudogene. The CDR3 loop spans 16 amino acids. Written as DNA, the CDR3 is TGTGCCAGCAGCAAAGAGGGGGACAGACTGTCCTACGAGCAGTACTTC. It codes for CASSKEGDRLSYEQYF.

This clonotype was seen more than once but under ten times. The V gene is TRBV28, the J gene TRBJ1-5, with D perhaps matching TRBD1 (6 bases). Trimming left V 6 bases short and J 7 bases short, with 13 bases between. The length of the CDR3 is 13 residues. Per germline, CDR1 MDHEN and CDR2 SYDVKM. In DNA, the CDR3 is TGTGCCAGCAGAGGGGGACACCACCAGCCCCAGCATTTT. It is translated as CASRGGHHQPQHF.

This clonotype was picked up many times. The J gene is TRBJ1-5, the V gene TRBV20-1; the D gene is possibly TRBD1 (6 bases). Germline CDR1 and CDR2: DFQATT and SNEGSKA (reference sequence). The V and J ends lost 0 bases and 7 bases respectively, with 19 bases between them. The length of the CDR3 is 16 residues. The CDR3 reads CSARDGIQGSLQPQHF. In DNA form, the CDR3 reads TGCAGTGCTAGAGACGGGATACAGGGATCTTTACAGCCCCAGCATTTT.

This clonotype has more than one count but fewer than ten. The rearrangement joins TRBV7-2 to TRBJ2-5; possibly TRBD1 for D (6 bases). CDR1 SGHTA and CDR2 FQGNSA come from the germline V gene. Trimming removed 4 bases from V and 1 base from J, with 16 bases in between. The CDR3 totals 16 residues. CDR3 sequence reads: CASSSRIQGIQETQYF. Written as DNA, the CDR3 is TGTGCCAGCAGCTCACGAATACAGGGCATCCAAGAGACCCAGTACTTC.

Only a few counts were recorded for this clonotype. The J gene is TRBJ2-7, the V gene TRBV28; D may match TRBD1 or TRBD2 (5 bases each). V was trimmed by 4 bases and J by 1 base, leaving 14 bases between them. The CDR3 runs 15 residues. Germline V gives CDR1 MDHEN, CDR2 SYDVKM. The CDR3 region is CASSSRDHVSYEQYF. DNA for the CDR3: TGTGCCAGCAGTTCCCGGGACCACGTTTCCTACGAGCAGTACTTC.

This clonotype was found a few times. The J gene is TRBJ1-6, the V gene TRBV28; a possible D gene is TRBD1 (6 bases). The CDR3 loop spans 15 amino acids. Germline CDR1 MDHEN, CDR2 SYDVKM. Trimming took 2 bases from V and 7 from J, leaving 12 bases between them. The CDR3 DNA reads as TGTGCCAGCAGTTTACGAAGGGGGACAAATTCACCCCTCCACTTT. Encoded protein: CASSLRRGTNSPLHF. Full variable domain (missing parts from reference TRBV28 and TRBJ1-6): DVKVTQSSRYLVKRTGEKVFLECVQDMDHENMFWYRQDPGLGLRLIYFSYDVKMKEKGDIPEGYSVSREKKERFSLILESASTNQTSMYLCASSLRRGTNSPLHFGNGTRLTVT.

The chain employs TRBV24-1 and TRBJ2-5; 8 nucleotides align to TRBD1. The length of the CDR3 is 16 residues. J gave up 1 base and V 2 bases, and 5 bases lay outside the gene matches. The germline CDR1 and CDR2 sequences are KGHDR and SFDVKD. The CDR3 loop is CATSDYGQGTQETQYF. The CDR3 DNA reads TGTGCCACCAGTGATTACGGACAGGGCACCCAAGAGACCCAGTACTTC.

The sample holds many counts of this clonotype. This sequence joins TRBV20-1 and TRBJ2-1, with 10 nucleotides matching TRBD2. CDR3 length: 15 amino acids. V gave up 5 bases and J gave up 1 base; unmatched junction bases: 5. Looked up from germline, CDR1 is DFQATT and CDR2 is SNEGSKA (reference sequence). DNA of the CDR3: TGCAGTGCTCCGACTAGCGGGCCGTCCTACAATGAGCAGTTCTTC. This sequence encodes CSAPTSGPSYNEQFF.

This clonotype showed up just a few times. The chain couples TRBV30 to TRBJ2-6, with TRBD2 as a possible D gene (5 bases). CDR3 length: 14 residues. Between the trimmed V and J ends, which lost 7 bases and 3 bases, there was a span of 13 bases. CDR1 and CDR2 (germline): GTSNPN, SVGIG (reference sequence). Here the CDR3 reads CASPVEGGANVLTF. The CDR3 nucleotides are TGTGCCTCCCCCGTTGAGGGTGGGGCCAACGTCCTGACTTTC. Based on the CDR3 plus reference TRBV30 and TRBJ2-6, the full variable domain is SQTIHQWPATLVQPVGSPLSLECTVEGTSNPNLYWYRQAAGRGLQLLFYSVGIGQISSEVPQNLSASRPQDRQFILSSKKLLLSDSGFYLCASPVEGGANVLTFGAGSRLTVL.

The chain links TRBV6-5 to TRBJ2-7; possible D gene TRBD1, 6 bases. Trimming stripped 5 bases from V and 2 bases from J, with 19 bases between. Germline loops: CDR1 MNHEY, CDR2 SVGAGI. The CDR3 is 16 residues long. The CDR3 DNA sequence: TGTGCCAGCAGTAACTACCAGTCCGGGACACCCTACGAGCAGTACTTC. Encoded protein: CASSNYQSGTPYEQYF.

The chain is built from TRBV29-1 and TRBJ2-1; D assignment may be TRBD1 or TRBD2 (6 bases each). The V end was cut by 7 bases, the J end by 8 bases, with 15 bases between. The CDR3 runs 12 residues. CDR1 and CDR2 from the germline V gene are SQVTM and ANQGSEA. CDR3 DNA: TGCAGCGCAGTTTACAGGGAGGATGAGCAGTTCTTC. Translated: CSAVYREDEQFF.

This clonotype came up a few times. The chain is built from TRBV10-3 and TRBJ2-2; no firm D call. The CDR3 loop spans 12 amino acids. V lost 8 bases, J lost 2 bases, and 6 bases lay in between. Germline CDR1 and CDR2: ENHRY and SYGVKD. Here the CDR3 reads CAIGDNTGELFF. CDR3 sequence (DNA): TGTGCCATCGGGGATAACACCGGGGAGCTGTTTTTT.

This chain links TRBV29-1 with TRBJ2-2; D is perhaps TRBD2 (5 bases). Looked up from germline, CDR1 is SQVTM and CDR2 is ANQGSEA. The CDR3 is made up of 13 amino acids. With 5 bases removed from V and 7 bases from J, the gap between germline ends came to 14 bases. CDR3 protein: CSVLGIPLGELFF. As DNA, the CDR3 is TGCAGCGTTCTCGGGATACCTCTCGGGGAGCTGTTTTTT.

This clonotype has a handful of counts. The chain combines TRBV29-1 with TRBJ1-2; a possible D gene is TRBD1 (5 bases). The CDR3 has 14 residues. V lost 0 bases, J lost 6 bases, and 14 bases lay in between. Per germline, CDR1 SQVTM and CDR2 ANQGSEA. As DNA, the CDR3 is TGCAGCGTTGAAGACATGCAGGGTCGGCATGGCTACACCTTC. It encodes CSVEDMQGRHGYTF.